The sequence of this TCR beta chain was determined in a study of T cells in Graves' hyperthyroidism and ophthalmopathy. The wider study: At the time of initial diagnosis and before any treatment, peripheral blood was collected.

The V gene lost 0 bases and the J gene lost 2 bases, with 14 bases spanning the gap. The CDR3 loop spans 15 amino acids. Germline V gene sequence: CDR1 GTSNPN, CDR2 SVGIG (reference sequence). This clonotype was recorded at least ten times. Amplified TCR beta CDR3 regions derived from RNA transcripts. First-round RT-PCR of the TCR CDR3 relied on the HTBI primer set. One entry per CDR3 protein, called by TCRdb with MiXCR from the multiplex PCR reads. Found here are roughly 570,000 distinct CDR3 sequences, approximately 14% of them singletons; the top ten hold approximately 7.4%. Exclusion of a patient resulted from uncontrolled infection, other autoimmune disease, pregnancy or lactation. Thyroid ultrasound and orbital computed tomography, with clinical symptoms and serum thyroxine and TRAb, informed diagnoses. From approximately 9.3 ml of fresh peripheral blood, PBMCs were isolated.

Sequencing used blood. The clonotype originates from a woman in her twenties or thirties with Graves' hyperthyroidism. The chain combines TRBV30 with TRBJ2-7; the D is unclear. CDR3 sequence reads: CAWSVISSPPYEQYF. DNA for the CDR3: TGTGCCTGGAGTGTTATTTCTAGTCCACCCTACGAGCAGTACTTC.